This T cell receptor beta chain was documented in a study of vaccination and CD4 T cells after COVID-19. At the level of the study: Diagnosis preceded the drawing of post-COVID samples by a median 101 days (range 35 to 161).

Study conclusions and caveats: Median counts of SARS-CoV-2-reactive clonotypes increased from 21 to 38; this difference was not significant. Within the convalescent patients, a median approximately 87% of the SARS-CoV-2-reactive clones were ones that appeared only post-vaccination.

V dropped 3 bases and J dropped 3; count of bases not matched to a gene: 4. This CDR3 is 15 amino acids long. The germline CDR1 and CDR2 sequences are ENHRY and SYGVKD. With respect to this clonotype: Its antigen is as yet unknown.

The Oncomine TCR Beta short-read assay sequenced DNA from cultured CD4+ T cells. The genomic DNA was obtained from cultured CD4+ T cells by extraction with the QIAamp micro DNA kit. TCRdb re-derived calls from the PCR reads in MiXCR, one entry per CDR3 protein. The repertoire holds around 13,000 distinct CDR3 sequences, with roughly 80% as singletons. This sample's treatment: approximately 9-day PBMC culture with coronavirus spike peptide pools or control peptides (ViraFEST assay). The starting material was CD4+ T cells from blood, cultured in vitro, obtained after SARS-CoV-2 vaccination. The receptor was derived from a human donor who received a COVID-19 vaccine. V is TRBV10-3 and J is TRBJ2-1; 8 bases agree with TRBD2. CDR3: CAISELAGNYNEQFF. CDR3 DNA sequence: TGTGCCATCAGTGAATTAGCGGGGAACTACAATGAGCAGTTCTTC.